This T cell receptor (beta chain) was recorded in a study of Ad26.COV2.S vaccination and SARS-CoV-2 variants. Study-level findings and limits: There was reportedly substantial breadth in spike-specific CD8+ and CD4+ T cell responses after vaccination.

Treatment in this sample: roughly 20 received Ad26.COV2.S at low or high dose, single or two shots; about 5 received placebo; per-sample allocation not given. Specimens were obtained on day 63 following the first vaccine or placebo injection. This clone has just one count. Its antigen is currently unknown. The assay was immunoSEQ multiplex PCR, and TCRdb's table has in-frame clones only and misses some. In the table there are about 400,000 clones, roughly 85% of which are singletons. CDR3 length: 15 residues. Germline CDR1 and CDR2: LGHDT and YNNKEL (reference sequence). V lost 4 bases, J lost 5 bases, and 7 bases stayed unmatched.

This specimen was peripheral blood, taken in a trial of Ad26.COV2.S vaccine versus placebo. This receptor was obtained from a person aged 18 to 59 who received the Ad26.COV2.S COVID-19 vaccine or a placebo. This sequence joins TRBV3-1 (or the pseudogene TRBV3-2) and TRBJ1-4; TRBD1 aligns across 7 bases. DNA of the CDR3: TGTGCCAGCAGCCCGACAGGGCGGACAAATGAAAAACTGTTTTTT. Translating gives CASSPTGRTNEKLFF.